A single sample gave rise to the 12 T cell receptor beta chains below, sequenced in a study of blood T cell repertoires in COVID-19. Method: immunoSEQ multiplex PCR; TCRdb's copy keeps in-frame clones and lacks some. This table has about 240,000 clones, roughly 79% appearing once. Sequenced: peripheral blood. The receptors shown here come from a woman aged 80 or older with COVID-19, enrolled during active disease.

The chain couples TRBV3-1 (or the pseudogene TRBV3-2) to TRBJ1-4, with 9 bases identical to TRBD1. This CDR3 is 16 amino acids long. CDR1 and CDR2 (germline): LGHDT, YNNKEL (reference sequence). The V gene end was trimmed by 2 bases and the J gene end by 7 bases; junction bases not matched to a gene: 8. CDR3 in DNA: TGTGCCAGCAGCCAATACGGGACAGGGAAAGGTGAAAAACTGTTTTTT. Translated: CASSQYGTGKGEKLFF.

This sequence joins TRBV11-2 and TRBJ1-1; D is undetermined. Germline CDR1 SGHAT, CDR2 FQNNGV. Trimming took off 2 bases at V and 7 bases at J, with 8 bases between the two ends. The CDR3 has 12 amino acids. CDR3 in amino acids: CASSLNRGEAFF. Written as DNA, the CDR3 is TGTGCCAGCAGCTTAAACCGGGGTGAAGCTTTCTTT.

The table lists this clone with a few counts. The chain couples TRBV4-3 to TRBJ1-2, with 7 positions matching TRBD1. Losses at the gene ends were 3 bases for V and 1 base for J; bases not matched to a gene: 11. CDR3 length: 17 amino acids. CDR1 is LGHNA and CDR2 is YSLEER in the germline V gene. This CDR3 is CASSHLPGQELNYGYTF. The DNA of the CDR3 is TGCGCCAGCAGCCATCTACCAGGACAGGAACTTAACTATGGCTACACCTTC.

This clone was seen once. This chain connects TRBV5-1 to TRBJ1-2; maybe TRBD1 (5 bases). The CDR3 has 15 residues. Trimming left V 0 bases short and J 10 bases short, with 19 bases between. Germline V CDR1 and CDR2: SGHRS, YFSETQ. The DNA of the CDR3 is TGCGCCAGCAGCTTGGTGGGGGGGAACACTAGAACCTACACCTTC. It translates to CASSLVGGNTRTYTF. The full variable domain, rest sourced from reference TRBV5-1 and TRBJ1-2, is KAGVTQTPRYLIKTRGQQVTLSCSPISGHRSVSWYQQTPGQGLQFLFEYFSETQRNKGNFPGRFSGRQFSNSRSEMNVSTLELGDSALYLCASSLVGGNTRTYTFGSGTRLTVV.

In DNA form, the CDR3 reads TGCAGCGTTGAATACAAATCATATGGCTACACCTTC. Encoded protein: CSVEYKSYGYTF. V and J are TRBV29-1 and TRBJ1-2, with D unclear. V shed 2 bases and J shed 5 bases, with 9 bases lying between them. The V gene's germline CDR1 is SQVTM and CDR2 ANQGSEA. The CDR3 spans 12 residues.

This clone was seen just once. Distinct nucleotide sequences in the sample also encode this CDR3. The chain has TRBV28 and TRBJ1-2, with D uncertain. CDR3 size: 11 residues. CDR1 and CDR2 from the germline V gene are MDHEN and SYDVKM. V was clipped by 3 bases and J by 4 bases, with 3 bases between them. Here the CDR3 DNA reads TGTGCCAGCAGTTTCCTCTATGGCTACACCTTC. Its protein is CASSFLYGYTF.

J is TRBJ2-3 and V is TRBV27; TRBD2 matches 7 bases. Losses at the gene ends were 5 bases for V and 2 bases for J; bases not matched to a gene: 13. Germline V gene data show CDR1 as MNHEY and CDR2 as SMNVEV (reference sequence). CDR3 length: 17 residues. CDR3 residues: CASSVRGGRDPTDTQYF. CDR3 DNA: TGTGCCAGCAGTGTACGTGGCGGGAGAGACCCCACAGATACGCAGTATTTT.

The V gene is TRBV30, the J gene TRBJ1-1; TRBD1 is a possible D gene (6 bases). Trimming pared 0 bases from V and 6 bases from J, leaving 11 bases between. Per the germline V gene, CDR1 is GTSNPN and CDR2 is SVGIG (reference sequence). CDR3 size: 13 residues. The CDR3 bases are TGTGCCTGGAGTGTATTGGGGGCAGCTGAAGCTTTCTTT. Translating it yields CAWSVLGAAEAFF. Complete variable domain (other parts from reference TRBV30 and TRBJ1-1): SQTIHQWPATLVQPVGSPLSLECTVEGTSNPNLYWYRQAAGRGLQLLFYSVGIGQISSEVPQNLSASRPQDRQFILSSKKLLLSDSGFYLCAWSVLGAAEAFFGQGTRLTVV.

The chain links TRBV7-6 to TRBJ1-5; D is unresolved. The CDR3 loop spans 15 amino acids. V lost 1 base to trimming and J lost 5 bases, with 12 bases between them. Germline V gene sequence: CDR1 SGHVS, CDR2 FNYEAQ. The CDR3 is CASSLDGRKDQPQHF. The DNA of the CDR3 is TGTGCCAGCAGCTTAGATGGGAGAAAGGATCAGCCCCAGCATTTT.

This clone has just one count. V gene TRBV13 combines with J gene TRBJ1-2, with a weak D call TRBD1 (5 bases). The CDR3 is made up of 15 amino acids. Looked up from germline, CDR1 is PRHDT and CDR2 is FYEKMQ (reference sequence). V dropped 1 base and J dropped 3 bases, with 12 bases sitting between them. CDR3: CASSLAGGGDYGYTF. The CDR3 DNA reads TGTGCCAGCAGCTTAGCCGGGGGTGGGGACTATGGCTACACCTTC.

This rearrangement joins TRBV6-4 to TRBJ1-1; D is undetermined. CDR1 is MRHNA, CDR2 SNTAGT, per germline. The ends were cut back, 4 bases at V and 1 base at J, with 13 bases in the middle. The CDR3 is 15 amino acids. The CDR3 reads CASSVSGGKNTEAFF. The DNA of the CDR3 is TGTGCCAGCAGTGTATCCGGCGGGAAGAACACTGAAGCTTTCTTT.

This clone has a single count. The V call is TRBV7-6, the J call TRBJ2-7; TRBD1 matches 7 bases. The CDR3 totals 15 residues. Germline V gene data show CDR1 as SGHVS and CDR2 as FNYEAQ. With 4 bases clipped from V and 5 bases from J, the junction kept 11 bases outside the gene matches. The CDR3 protein is CASSSMNPGQDEQYF. CDR3 nucleotides: TGTGCCAGCAGCTCAATGAACCCCGGACAGGACGAGCAGTACTTC.